The next 19 T cell receptor beta chains were all read from a single sample in a study of HIV-infected patients and healthy controls. Each CDR3 protein gets one entry after TCRdb re-called the 5' RACE reads with MiXCR. This table holds 70,000 or so distinct CDR3 sequences, about 16% found once. The sample was CD4+ T cells from blood. All receptors derive from a human donor in good health.

Only a few counts were recorded for this clonotype. The V gene is TRBV19, the J gene TRBJ2-7; unclear D gene. V was clipped by 5 bases and J by 2 bases, with 13 bases between them. The CDR3 is 14 amino acids. CDR1 and CDR2 from the germline V gene are LNHDA and SQIVND (reference sequence). CDR3 sequence: CASSLSPETYEQYF. The CDR3 nucleotides are TGTGCCAGTAGTCTGAGCCCTGAGACCTACGAGCAGTACTTC.

This clonotype has ten or more counts. V is TRBV20-1 and J is TRBJ1-1, with a tentative D call TRBD1 (6 bases). The germline gives CDR1 DFQATT, CDR2 SNEGSKA (reference sequence). The CDR3 has 17 residues. Trimming removed 1 base at V and 1 base at J, with 19 bases between. Here the CDR3 reads CSARGWTASLANTEAFF. CDR3 nucleotides: TGCAGTGCTAGAGGTTGGACAGCTTCTCTAGCGAACACTGAAGCTTTCTTT.

This clonotype has at least ten counts. The chain combines TRBV4-3 with TRBJ2-1; maybe TRBD2 (7 bases). The CDR3 length is 16 residues. V gave up 0 bases and J gave up 9 bases, with 18 bases separating them. From germline, CDR1 is LGHNA and CDR2 YSLEER. CDR3 protein: CASSQDSPGGRGEQFF. The CDR3 region has the DNA TGCGCCAGCAGCCAAGATTCGCCGGGAGGCAGGGGTGAGCAGTTCTTC.

CDR3 amino acids: CAVRDRGRDEQYF. Written as DNA, the CDR3 is TGTGCGGTCCGGGACAGGGGGCGGGACGAGCAGTACTTC. The chain combines TRBV12-3 or TRBV12-4 with TRBJ2-7, with TRBD1 identical over 12 bases. The CDR3 sequence is 13 residues long.

The chain joins TRBV20-1 to TRBJ2-1, with D tentatively TRBD1 (6 bases). Trimming shortened V by 1 base and J by 3 bases, and 7 bases separated the two germline ends. CDR3 length: 13 residues. CDR1 DFQATT and CDR2 SNEGSKA come from the germline V gene (reference sequence). Here the CDR3 reads CSARGDNYNEQFF. The DNA for the CDR3 is TGCAGTGCTAGAGGGGACAACTACAATGAGCAGTTCTTC.

The rearrangement links TRBV7-2 to TRBJ2-2; the match to TRBD2 covers 11 bases. The V gene end was trimmed by 5 bases and the J gene end by 5 bases; junction bases not matched to a gene: 4. Germline V gene sequence: CDR1 SGHTA, CDR2 FQGNSA. This CDR3 region has 15 residues. CDR3 coding DNA: TGTGCCAGCAGCCTCACTAGCGGGAGTACCGGGGAGCTGTTTTTT. Translating it yields CASSLTSGSTGELFF.

This clonotype was counted many times. The rearrangement joins TRBV29-1 to TRBJ1-1, with D uncertain. V was shortened by 6 bases and J by 6 bases, with 11 bases between the two germline ends. The CDR3 covers 11 residues. CDR1 and CDR2 (germline): SQVTM, ANQGSEA. This CDR3 reads CSVHGGAEAFF. In DNA form, the CDR3 reads TGCAGCGTCCATGGCGGGGCTGAAGCTTTCTTT.

V is TRBV12-3 or TRBV12-4 and J is TRBJ1-5, with a tentative D call TRBD1 (5 bases). The V end lost 5 bases, the J end lost 5 bases, and 10 bases lay between the germline ends. The CDR3 is made up of 13 amino acids. CDR3 DNA sequence: TGTGCCAGCAGTAACGGGGGTGATCAGCCCCAGCATTTT. Translation gives CASSNGGDQPQHF.

This clonotype has a handful of counts. The chain couples TRBV2 to TRBJ2-2; the D is unclear. V was pared by 7 bases and J by 0 bases, with 18 bases between. CDR3 length equals 17 residues. CDR1 and CDR2 (germline): SNHLY, FYNNEI. The CDR3: CASIPPPGPPNTGELFF. The CDR3 DNA sequence: TGTGCCAGCATCCCCCCCCCCGGACCCCCGAACACCGGGGAGCTGTTTTTT.

This clonotype was counted many times. V and J are TRBV12-3 or TRBV12-4 and TRBJ2-6; no firm D call. The V end was cut by 7 bases, the J end by 2 bases, with 12 bases between. The CDR3 contains 15 residues. CDR3: CASNPALAGANVLTF. DNA of the CDR3: TGTGCCAGCAACCCCGCCTTGGCTGGGGCCAACGTCCTGACTTTC.

In this sample, this clonotype turned up a few times. The chain combines TRBV19 with TRBJ1-1; D remains ambiguous. CDR3 size: 15 residues. V was trimmed by 3 bases and J by 2 bases, leaving 13 bases between them. Looked up from germline, CDR1 is LNHDA and CDR2 is SQIVND (reference sequence). The CDR3 DNA sequence: TGTGCCAGTAGTATGAGTACCCAGTATAACACTGAAGCTTTCTTT. This translates into CASSMSTQYNTEAFF. Filled out from reference TRBV19 and TRBJ1-1, the complete variable domain reads DGGITQSPKYLFRKEGQNVTLSCEQNLNHDAMYWYRQDPGQGLRLIYYSQIVNDFQKGDIAEGYSVSREKKESFPLTVTSAQKNPTAFYLCASSMSTQYNTEAFFGQGTRLTVV.

This chain's CDR3 is CASSRGAGGETQYF. CDR3 in DNA: TGTGCCAGTAGTAGGGGGGCAGGTGGAGAGACCCAGTACTTC. The rearrangement links TRBV19 to TRBJ2-5; D is tentatively TRBD1 or TRBD2 (6 bases each). CDR1 is LNHDA, CDR2 SQIVND, per germline (reference sequence). V was clipped by 4 bases and J by 4 bases, with 13 bases between them. The CDR3 is 14 residues long.

V usage is TRBV6-5 and J usage is TRBJ2-3, with a weak D call TRBD1 (5 bases). The V end was cut by 4 bases, the J end by 2 bases, with 10 bases between. The CDR3 loop spans 14 amino acids. The germline V gene has CDR1 MNHEY and CDR2 SVGAGI. In DNA form, the CDR3 reads TGTGCCAGCAGTTCGTCAGGGAACACAGATACGCAGTATTTT. Translating gives CASSSSGNTDTQYF.

This clonotype has a count of ten or more. The rearrangement joins TRBV28 to TRBJ2-3; maybe TRBD1 (6 bases). CDR3 size: 13 residues. Germline V gives CDR1 MDHEN, CDR2 SYDVKM. V lost 5 bases, J lost 4 bases, and 10 bases lay in between. The CDR3 sequence: CASSPQGSDTQYF. The CDR3 nucleotides read TGTGCCAGCAGTCCCCAGGGGTCAGATACGCAGTATTTT. Combining the CDR3 with reference TRBV28 and TRBJ2-3 gives the whole variable domain DVKVTQSSRYLVKRTGEKVFLECVQDMDHENMFWYRQDPGLGLRLIYFSYDVKMKEKGDIPEGYSVSREKKERFSLILESASTNQTSMYLCASSPQGSDTQYFGPGTRLTVL.

This chain joins TRBV20-1 and TRBJ2-7, with D perhaps given as TRBD1 or TRBD2 (5 bases each). This CDR3 region has 14 residues. Germline-derived CDR1 and CDR2 are DFQATT and SNEGSKA (reference sequence). Trimming took off 3 bases at V and 3 bases at J, with 15 bases between the two ends. This chain's CDR3 is CSAREGGQGYEQYF. The CDR3 region has the DNA TGCAGTGCTAGGGAAGGCGGGCAGGGCTACGAGCAGTACTTC.

This clonotype appeared a few times. The chain combines TRBV4-3 with TRBJ2-3, with D perhaps given as TRBD1 or TRBD2 (5 bases each). CDR1 is LGHNA, CDR2 YSLEER, per germline. There are 18 residues in the CDR3. The V end lost 4 bases, the J end lost 6 bases, and 26 bases lay between the germline ends. Written as DNA, the CDR3 is TGCGCCAGCAGCCGCGAGCTGAGGGCGGCAGGAAAGGGGGATACGCAGTATTTT. It is translated as CASSRELRAAGKGDTQYF.

The chain employs TRBV7-2 and TRBJ2-5, with D tentatively TRBD2 (5 bases). Trimming removed 5 bases at V and 4 bases at J, with 14 bases between. The CDR3 has 14 residues. In germline, CDR1 is SGHTA, CDR2 FQGNSA. The CDR3 here is CASSAQLEAETQYF. The CDR3 bases are TGTGCCAGCAGCGCCCAACTAGAAGCAGAGACCCAGTACTTC.

This clonotype was observed a handful of times. The rearrangement links TRBV20-1 to TRBJ2-5; tentatively, D is TRBD1 (5 bases). The V end was cut by 5 bases, the J end by 3 bases, with 19 bases between. This CDR3 has 15 residues. Germline V lookup: CDR1 DFQATT, CDR2 SNEGSKA (reference sequence). CDR3 nucleotides: TGCAGTGCTCATGACTTCGGACACTCAAAAGAGACCCAGTACTTC. It is translated as CSAHDFGHSKETQYF.

This clonotype came up a few times. V gene TRBV12-3 or TRBV12-4 combines with J gene TRBJ1-1, with D tentatively TRBD1 (5 bases). Trimming removed 2 bases at V and 1 base at J, with 11 bases between. The CDR3 is made up of 15 amino acids. CDR3 protein: CASSLRQPSNTEAFF. CDR3 nucleotides: TGTGCCAGCAGTTTACGACAGCCATCGAACACTGAAGCTTTCTTT.